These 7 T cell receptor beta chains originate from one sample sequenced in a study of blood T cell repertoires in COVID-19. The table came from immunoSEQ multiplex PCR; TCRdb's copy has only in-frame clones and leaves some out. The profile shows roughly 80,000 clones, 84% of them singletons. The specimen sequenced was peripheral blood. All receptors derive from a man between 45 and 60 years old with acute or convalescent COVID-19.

In DNA form, the CDR3 reads TGCAGTGCTAGTAGGGGACAGAACAATGAGCAGTTCTTC. Translating it yields CSASRGQNNEQFF. The gene calls are TRBV20-1 and TRBJ2-1, with TRBD1 identical over 7 bases. With V trimmed by 3 bases and J by 5 bases, 4 bases remained unmatched. This CDR3 contains 13 residues. CDR1 DFQATT and CDR2 SNEGSKA come from the germline V gene (reference sequence).

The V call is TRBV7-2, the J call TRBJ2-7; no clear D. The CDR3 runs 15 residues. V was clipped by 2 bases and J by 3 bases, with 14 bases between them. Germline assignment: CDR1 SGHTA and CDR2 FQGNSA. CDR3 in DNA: TGTGCCAGCAGCTTAAGTGAAGGCGGCTACTACGAGCAGTACTTC. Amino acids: CASSLSEGGYYEQYF.

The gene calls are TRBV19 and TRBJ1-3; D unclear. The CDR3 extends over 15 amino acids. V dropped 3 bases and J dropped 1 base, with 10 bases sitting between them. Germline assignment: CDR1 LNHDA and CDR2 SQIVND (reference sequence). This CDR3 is CASSIGSPSGNTIYF. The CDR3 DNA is TGTGCCAGTAGTATCGGGAGTCCTTCTGGAAACACCATATATTTT. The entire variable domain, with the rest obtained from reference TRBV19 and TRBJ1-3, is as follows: DGGITQSPKYLFRKEGQNVTLSCEQNLNHDAMYWYRQDPGQGLRLIYYSQIVNDFQKGDIAEGYSVSREKKESFPLTVTSAQKNPTAFYLCASSIGSPSGNTIYFGEGSWLTVV.

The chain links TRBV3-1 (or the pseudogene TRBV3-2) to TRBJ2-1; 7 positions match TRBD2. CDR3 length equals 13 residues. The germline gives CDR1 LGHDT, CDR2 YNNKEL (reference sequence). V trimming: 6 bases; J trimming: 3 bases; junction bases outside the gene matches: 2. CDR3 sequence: CASRIAGYNEQFF. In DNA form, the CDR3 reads TGTGCCAGCAGAATAGCGGGCTACAATGAGCAGTTCTTC.

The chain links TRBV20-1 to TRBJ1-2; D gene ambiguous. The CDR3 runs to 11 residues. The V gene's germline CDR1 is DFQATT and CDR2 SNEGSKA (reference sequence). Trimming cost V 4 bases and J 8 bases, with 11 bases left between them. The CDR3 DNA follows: TGCAGTGCTAAGACAACGAAGGGCTACACCTTC. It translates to CSAKTTKGYTF.

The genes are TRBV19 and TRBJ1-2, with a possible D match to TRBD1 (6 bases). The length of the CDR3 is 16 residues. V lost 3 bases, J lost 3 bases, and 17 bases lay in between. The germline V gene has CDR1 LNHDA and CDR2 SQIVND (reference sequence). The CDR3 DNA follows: TGTGCCAGTAGTATGCCTCGGGGGGCTGGCGACTATGGCTACACCTTC. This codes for CASSMPRGAGDYGYTF.

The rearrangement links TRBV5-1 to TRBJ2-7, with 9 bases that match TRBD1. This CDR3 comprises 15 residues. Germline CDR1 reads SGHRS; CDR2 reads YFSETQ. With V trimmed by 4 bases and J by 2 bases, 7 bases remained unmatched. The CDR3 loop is CASSLGQGLTYEQYF. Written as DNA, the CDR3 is TGCGCCAGCAGCCTCGGACAGGGGTTAACCTACGAGCAGTACTTC.